A single sample is the source of the 17 T cell receptor beta chains below, sequenced in a study of cytomegalovirus exposure and HLA in healthy donors. 13 Jbeta primers and 60 Vbeta primers were used for the PCR. TCRdb's copy holds only in-frame clones and misses some; the assay was immunoSEQ multiplex PCR. In all, the sample yields about 200,000 clones. Sequencing used PBMCs. These receptors were obtained from a boy younger than 18 in good health and CMV-seronegative.

The V gene is TRBV5-1, the J gene TRBJ1-1; possible D gene TRBD1, 5 bases. This CDR3 region has 13 residues. The V gene lost 5 bases and the J gene lost 1 base, with 9 bases spanning the gap. Germline-derived CDR1 and CDR2 are SGHRS and YFSETQ. The CDR3 nucleotides read TGCGCCAGCAGGTGGGGGGGGAACACTGAAGCTTTCTTT. It translates to CASRWGGNTEAFF.

This rearrangement joins TRBV7-2 to TRBJ1-5; 7 nucleotides line up with TRBD1. V trimming: 1 base; J trimming: 4 bases; junction bases outside the gene matches: 7. This CDR3 spans 16 amino acids. Germline loops: CDR1 SGHTA, CDR2 FQGNSA. CDR3 bases: TGTGCCAGCAGCTTAGGGACGGGACAGTGGAATCAGCCCCAGCATTTT. Amino acids: CASSLGTGQWNQPQHF.

This sequence joins TRBV28 and TRBJ2-2, with a tentative D call TRBD2 (6 bases). Deletions cut 7 bases from V and 6 bases from J, with 12 bases between. Germline loops: CDR1 MDHEN, CDR2 SYDVKM. This CDR3 spans 13 amino acids. The CDR3 spells CASIPGVAGELFF. CDR3 nucleotide sequence: TGTGCCAGCATCCCGGGGGTTGCCGGGGAGCTGTTTTTT.

The gene calls are TRBV6-5 and TRBJ1-5; the match to TRBD1 covers 7 bases. The germline gives CDR1 MNHEY, CDR2 SVGAGI. V shed 5 bases and J 7 bases; nucleotides not matched to a gene: 8. This CDR3 region has 14 residues. The CDR3 DNA sequence: TGTGCCAGCAGTGACAGGGCTGGTGGGCAGCCCCAGCATTTT. Amino acids: CASSDRAGGQPQHF.

This rearrangement joins TRBV12-5 to TRBJ2-1, with 8 bases fitting TRBD2. Germline CDR1 reads LGHNT; CDR2 reads FRNRAP. The CDR3 has 14 amino acids. The V and J ends lost 4 bases and 5 bases, in that order; junction bases with no gene match: 4. CDR3 region: CASGSLAENNEQFF. CDR3 sequence (DNA): TGTGCTAGTGGTTCACTAGCGGAAAACAATGAGCAGTTCTTC.

J is TRBJ1-6 and V is TRBV7-2, with TRBD1 as a possible D gene (5 bases). V gave up 0 bases and J gave up 9 bases, with 15 bases separating them. Germline values: CDR1 SGHTA, CDR2 FQGNSA. The CDR3 has 16 residues. The CDR3 nucleotides are TGTGCCAGCAGCTTAGCGTACGGGGGAGTCGGTTCACCCCTCCACTTT. Protein: CASSLAYGGVGSPLHF.

In regard to this clone: The junction departs from the called germline gene at one end, perhaps through a read error. The chain carries TRBV5-4 and TRBJ2-7, with a possible D match to TRBD1 (7 bases). The CDR3 is 13 residues long. Germline loops: CDR1 SGHNT, CDR2 YYREEE (reference sequence). The CDR3, as DNA: TGTGCCAGCAGCTCCAGGGGGGTACACGAGCAGTGCTTC. Its translation: CASSSRGVHEQCF.

CDR3 bases: TGTGCCAGCGCCCCATGGAGCGCGCAGACAGATACGCAGTATTTT. Protein sequence: CASAPWSAQTDTQYF. This chain connects TRBV6-6 to TRBJ2-3; D not resolved. CDR1 and CDR2 (germline): MNHNY, SVGAGI (reference sequence). The V gene lost 8 bases and the J gene lost 3 bases, with 18 bases spanning the gap. The CDR3 is 15 residues long.

Comment on this clone: Other nucleotide sequences from this sample produce the same CDR3. This chain links TRBV6-6 with TRBJ1-2, with unresolved D. There are 13 residues in the CDR3. V was trimmed by 0 bases and J by 8 bases, leaving 10 bases between them. CDR1 is MNHNY, CDR2 SVGAGI, per germline (reference sequence). The CDR3 protein is CASSYSSGGGYTF. The CDR3 coding sequence is TGTGCCAGCAGTTACTCGTCTGGAGGGGGCTACACCTTC.

This sequence joins TRBV19 and TRBJ1-4; 9 bases are shared with TRBD1. V shed 11 bases and J 6 bases; nucleotides not matched to a gene: 10. The germline V gene encodes CDR1 LNHDA and CDR2 SQIVND (reference sequence). This CDR3 has 14 amino acids. The CDR3 here is CASQRGQGYEKLFF. Here the CDR3 DNA reads TGTGCCTCCCAAAGGGGACAGGGCTATGAAAAACTGTTTTTT.

The chain employs TRBV20-1 and TRBJ1-2; D is possibly TRBD1 (6 bases). V gave up 5 bases and J gave up 6 bases, with 10 bases separating them. CDR3 size: 11 residues. Germline CDR1 and CDR2: DFQATT and SNEGSKA (reference sequence). CDR3 residues: CSARGGHGYTF. The CDR3, as DNA: TGCAGTGCTCGAGGGGGGCATGGCTACACCTTC.

The V and J genes are TRBV28 and TRBJ2-3; 8 nucleotides line up with TRBD2. V lost 8 bases to trimming and J lost 4 bases; unmatched junction nucleotides: 14. Germline lookup yields CDR1 MDHEN and CDR2 SYDVKM. CDR3 length: 16 amino acids. For the CDR3, the DNA is TGTGCCAGCCGTGCCCCGACGGGGGGGGGCTCAGATACGCAGTATTTT. Its translation: CASRAPTGGGSDTQYF.

The chain recombines TRBV4-3 with TRBJ2-3, with 8 bases identical to TRBD2. CDR1 is LGHNA and CDR2 is YSLEER in the germline V gene. J lost 4 bases, V lost 1 base, and 4 bases had no gene match. This CDR3 comprises 15 residues. This chain's CDR3 is CASSQGGGRADTQYF. As DNA, the CDR3 is TGCGCCAGCAGCCAAGGCGGGGGGAGGGCAGATACGCAGTATTTT.

The CDR3 DNA is TGTGCCAGCAGCCCGGGACTTTTGAACACTGAAGCTTTCTTT. It specifies CASSPGLLNTEAFF. V gene TRBV6-1 combines with J gene TRBJ1-1, with D possibly matching TRBD1 (5 bases). V gave up 6 bases and J gave up 0 bases, with 11 bases separating them. CDR1 and CDR2 from the germline V gene are MNHNS and SASEGT. The CDR3 runs to 14 residues.

This sequence joins TRBV9 and TRBJ2-3; D is perhaps TRBD2 (7 bases). The CDR3 sequence is 16 residues long. V lost 0 bases, J lost 1 base, and 12 bases lay in between. Germline V gene sequence: CDR1 SGDLS, CDR2 YYNGEE. DNA of the CDR3: TGTGCCAGCAGCGTAGATGGGGGGGCGGGCACAGATACGCAGTATTTT. Protein product: CASSVDGGAGTDTQYF.

The J gene is TRBJ2-3, the V gene TRBV27, with D perhaps TRBD2 (6 bases). The germline V and J ends were trimmed by 1 base and 5 bases, with 10 bases remaining between them. Germline V CDR1 and CDR2: MNHEY, SMNVEV (reference sequence). This CDR3 has 14 residues. Written as DNA, the CDR3 is TGTGCCAGCAGTTTATTGGGAGGTGGAGATACGCAGTATTTT. Protein: CASSLLGGGDTQYF.

The rearrangement links TRBV13 to TRBJ1-2; weak D call: TRBD1 (6 bases). This CDR3 has 16 amino acids. Trimming removed 6 bases at V and 1 base at J, with 18 bases between. Germline V gene sequence: CDR1 PRHDT, CDR2 FYEKMQ (reference sequence). The CDR3 region has the DNA TGTGCCAGCAGGAGAATGGACAGAGAAGATAACTATGGCTACACCTTC. This encodes CASRRMDREDNYGYTF. The full variable domain, with the rest looked up from reference TRBV13 and TRBJ1-2, is AAGVIQSPRHLIKEKRETATLKCYPIPRHDTVYWYQQGPGQDPQFLISFYEKMQSDKGSIPDRFSAQQFSDYHSELNMSSLELGDSALYFCASRRMDREDNYGYTFGSGTRLTVV.